These T cell receptor beta chains were read from a single sample in a study of blood T cell repertoires in COVID-19. TCRdb's copy holds only in-frame clones and misses some; the assay was immunoSEQ multiplex PCR. Counted here are 130,000 to 150,000 clones, around 87% occurring once; the ten biggest clones make up 0.95% to 1.5%. Sequencing was carried out using PBMCs or T cells enriched from blood (not recorded which). Every receptor here comes from a woman aged 30 to 39 with acute COVID-19. Both conserved end residues are part of each CDR3.

V gene	J gene	CDR3 length	CDR3 protein
TRBV19	TRBJ1-5	15	CASSWSGPTNQPQHF
TRBV29-1	TRBJ2-1	13	CSVEGTGNNEQFF
TRBV7-8	TRBJ2-7	13	CASARGHVDEQYF
TRBV3-1/TRBV3-2	TRBJ2-7	11	CASSHVDEQYF
TRBV28	TRBJ2-7	11	CASVGPYEQYF
TRBV6-5	TRBJ2-5	14	CASSYRRAGETQYF
TRBV4-3	TRBJ2-3	18	CASSHNRRGGSSTDTQYF
TRBV7-2	TRBJ2-1	16	CASIPSTGVAYNEQFF
TRBV5-1	TRBJ2-1	17	CASSPDSSGLPYNEQFF
TRBV15	TRBJ1-4	15	CATSWIKRTNEKLFF
TRBV28	TRBJ1-2	13	CASSLPGDYGYTF
TRBV28	TRBJ2-5	15	CASSGTEDPQETQYF
TRBV7-8	TRBJ2-5	14	CASSPRTGQETQYF
TRBV20-1	TRBJ2-7	17	CSASQGTSGISPHEQYF
TRBV5-4	TRBJ2-1	16	CASSPAGTSGSYEQFF
TRBV5-1	TRBJ2-7	14	CASAAVQGSYEQYF
TRBV15	TRBJ1-3	14	CATSVLSSGNTIYF
TRBV19	TRBJ1-3	14	CASAAGHGLNTIYF
TRBV24-1	TRBJ2-2	16	CATSDQGPSNTGELFF
TRBV20-1	TRBJ2-7	9	CSRGYEQYF
TRBV6-2/TRBV6-3	TRBJ2-2	14	CASSYSRSVGELFF
TRBV7-2	TRBJ2-3	14	CASSSRESADTQYF
TRBV27	TRBJ2-6	15	CASKTVFTGANVLTF
TRBV27	TRBJ1-4	11	CTGGVGEKLFF
TRBV30	TRBJ1-5	16	CAWSHDADRGNQPQHF
TRBV28	TRBJ2-1	19	CASGGQGLAGGSSYNEQFF
TRBV5-1	TRBJ2-1	15	CASSLSTSGYNEQFF
TRBV28	TRBJ2-1	16	CASSFSWEEAYNEQFF
TRBV5-4	TRBJ1-3	14	CASSSEDSGNTIYF
TRBV28	TRBJ1-5	16	CASSPFRGGNNQPQHF
TRBV28	TRBJ1-1	18	CASSFPLRQGEMNTEAFF
TRBV5-1	TRBJ1-2	16	CASSLAQTGQTRGYTF
TRBV4-1	TRBJ2-5	19	CASSQDRIAGGALWETQYF
TRBV29-1	TRBJ2-7	15	CSIRQGTAGSYEQYF
TRBV6-6	TRBJ2-1	16	CASRPTQGLGSDEQFF
TRBV5-4	TRBJ2-5	12	CASIDDTETQYF
TRBV7-9	TRBJ2-5	15	CASSYSMTIIETQYF
TRBV7-9	TRBJ1-1	17	CASSGRTGGALNTEAFF
TRBV7-3	TRBJ1-2	12	CASSPRAYGYTF
TRBV7-9	TRBJ2-1	13	CASSFGLGAEQFF
TRBV28	TRBJ1-1	19	CASSFFGTAGVLVNTEAFF